The following is a TCR beta chain sequence with its context. TCRdb used MiXCR to reprocess the RT-PCR reads, holding one entry per CDR3 protein. This table has approximately 410,000 distinct CDR3 sequences, roughly 16% appearing once. The V end was cut by 5 bases, the J end by 1 base, with 17 bases between. CDR1 is SGHAT, CDR2 FQDESV, per germline (reference sequence). The CDR3 covers 16 residues. This sample is part of a study of patients and donors after allogeneic stem cell transplantation. Sequencing input: blood, either unsorted or a sorted T cell fraction (not recorded which). This TCR was sampled from a human donor who was either an allogeneic HSCT recipient or a stem cell or donor lymphocyte infusion donor (not recorded which). It is not recorded whose cells these are; they may come from a transplant donor. V gene TRBV11-1 combines with J gene TRBJ1-1, with TRBD1 as a possible D gene (6 bases). CDR3 DNA sequence: TGTGCCAGCAGCCCGGTCTTTAGGACAGCGAACACTGAAGCTTTCTTT. It is translated as CASSPVFRTANTEAFF.